The entry below describes one T cell receptor (beta chain). What it binds is unknown. This entry comes from a study of high-grade serous ovarian cancer treatment subgroups. Study-wide background: Samples averaged approximately 13,000 reads and around 7,000 unique TCR beta rearrangements. Study results and limitations: These tumor repertoires lack spatial information from bulk sequencing. Only CDR3 was analyzed; CDR1 and CDR2 were not.

Tumor samples were taken before definitive surgery or chemotherapy. Sequencing used immunoSEQ multiplex PCR; TCRdb keeps in-frame clones, though not all of them. The sample carries some 4,500 clones, approximately 76% recorded once. The junction had 6 bases not matched to a gene; V was cut back by 6 bases and J by 2 bases. Germline lookup yields CDR1 SQVTM and CDR2 ANQGSEA. This CDR3 spans 14 amino acids. The sequenced material came from tumor tissue. This TCR was sampled from a human donor with high-grade serous ovarian cancer. The chain has TRBV29-1 and TRBJ2-7, with 11 bases matching TRBD1. The CDR3 loop is CSVLGQGATYEQYF. As DNA, the CDR3 is TGCAGCGTCCTAGGACAGGGGGCTACCTACGAGCAGTACTTC.